The 23 T cell receptor beta chains below all came from one sample that was sequenced in a study of T cells generated in artificial thymic organoids (dated by TCRdb to the late 2010s). Library construction relied on 5' RACE. Reads for this sample came from an Illumina MiSeq. TCRalpha and TCRbeta libraries were amplified in separate semi-nested PCR reactions using Advantage 2 and reverse primers located in the TRAC or TRBC constant regions. TCRdb reran the public reads through fastp at Q25 and MiXCR, keeping productive beta chains. CDR3 protein duplicates are merged, each entry listing the most common genes and DNA. The sample data list over 7,000 distinct CDR3 sequences, and 20% to 30% of these were observed just once. The ten largest clones represent approximately 3.2% of the sample. Artificial thymic organoids were generated by aggregating human HSPCs with MS5 murine stromal cells transduced with human DLL1, and the organoids were cultured at an air-liquid interface. FACS-purified CD34+CD3- hematopoietic stem and progenitor cells depleted of residual T cells were used to seed the organoids.

These TCRs are of unknown antigen specificity. Sequencing was carried out using naive CD8+ T cells grown in artificial thymic organoids from cord blood stem and progenitor cells. This specimen's cell subset or site label, per the study, means: CD3+TCRalphabeta+CD8SP T cells; for blood, CD45RO-CCR7+ naive CD8+ T cells. These receptors originate from a human donor who gave cord blood stem cells for thymic organoid culture, a cardiac surgery patient who gave postnatal thymus, or a blood donor (not recorded which).

Judged by abundance, this clonotype is medium-sized. The J gene is TRBJ2-1, the V gene TRBV7-3; D is tentatively TRBD1 or TRBD2 (5 bases each). CDR1 is SGHTA and CDR2 is FQGTGA in the germline V gene. CDR3 length: 14 residues. The germline V and J ends were trimmed by 0 bases and 8 bases, with 11 bases remaining between them. CDR3 in amino acids: CASSLTGTRDEQFF. The CDR3, as DNA: TGTGCCAGCAGCTTAACCGGGACCCGGGATGAGCAGTTCTTC.

In this sample, this clonotype is medium-sized. The rearrangement links TRBV28 to TRBJ2-5; possibly TRBD1 for D (6 bases). This CDR3 contains 16 residues. The germline gives CDR1 MDHEN, CDR2 SYDVKM. Trimming took 5 bases from V and 0 from J, leaving 16 bases between them. CDR3 protein: CASSRTTGKYQETQYF. The DNA for the CDR3 is TGTGCCAGCAGTAGGACGACAGGAAAGTACCAAGAGACCCAGTACTTC.

Remarks on this clonotype: A single base separates this from a much larger clone, so it may be a read error. The V call is TRBV5-1, the J call TRBJ2-1; 7 positions match TRBD2. CDR1 is SGHRS and CDR2 is YFSETQ in the germline V gene. The CDR3 spans 13 residues. DNA of the CDR3: TGCACCAGCAGCTCCGGGGGGTACAATGAGCAGTTCTTC. Translated: CTSSSGGYNEQFF.

The chain links TRBV5-1 to TRBJ1-2; TRBD1 is a possible D gene (5 bases). The CDR3 sequence is 14 residues long. Germline V lookup: CDR1 SGHRS, CDR2 YFSETQ. Trimming shortened V by 2 bases and J by 5 bases, and 13 bases separated the two germline ends. Here the CDR3 reads CASSLSGQGYGYTF. CDR3 bases: TGCGCCAGCAGCTTATCGGGGCAAGGGTATGGCTACACCTTC.

This clonotype has only a few counts. The chain combines TRBV4-3 with TRBJ2-7; D unresolved. The CDR3 extends over 15 amino acids. Trimming pared 0 bases from V and 3 bases from J, leaving 12 bases between. Germline assignment: CDR1 LGHNA and CDR2 YSLEER. CDR3 residues: CASSQDRTPIYEQYF. CDR3 sequence (DNA): TGCGCCAGCAGCCAAGACAGGACGCCAATCTACGAGCAGTACTTC.

The V call is TRBV12-5, the J call TRBJ2-1, with 9 bases matching TRBD1. V gave up 6 bases and J gave up 5 bases; unmatched junction bases: 11. Germline-derived CDR1 and CDR2 are LGHNT and FRNRAP. This CDR3 is built from 16 residues. As DNA, the CDR3 is TGTGCTAGTGGCGTACCTGTCCGGGACAGGGACAATGAGCAGTTCTTC. It yields the protein CASGVPVRDRDNEQFF.

This clonotype occurred a few times. A much larger clonotype is one base distant, so this may be a read error. The missing conserved phenylalanine or tryptophan at the end of this CDR3 makes a read error likely. The genes are TRBV4-2 and TRBJ2-7; the D is unclear. V was clipped by 3 bases and J by 0 bases, with 9 bases between them. This CDR3 spans 14 amino acids. Looked up from germline, CDR1 is LGHNA and CDR2 is YNFKEQ. The CDR3 nucleotides read TGTGCCAGCAGCCAGTGCCAGCACTCCTACGAGCAGTACCTC. It yields the protein CASSQCQHSYEQYL.

This clonotype turned up a few times. The chain couples TRBV5-1 to TRBJ2-5; weak D call: TRBD2 (6 bases). V lost 1 base and J lost 1, with 8 bases in between. The germline CDR1 and CDR2 sequences are SGHRS and YFSETQ. This CDR3 contains 14 residues. The chain's CDR3 is CASSLPGLQETQYF. In nucleotides, the CDR3 is TGCGCCAGCAGCTTGCCGGGACTCCAAGAGACCCAGTACTTC.

Sample share makes this clonotype medium-sized (0.01 to 0.1%). This chain uses TRBV4-3 with TRBJ2-2; 11 bases align to TRBD2. Per germline, CDR1 LGHNA and CDR2 YSLEER. This CDR3 is built from 22 residues. The V segment lost 1 base and the J segment 0 bases; nucleotides outside the gene matches: 16. Here the CDR3 DNA reads TGCGCCAGCAGCCAAGTCTCCCCCCTACTAGCGGGGGTCGCCGCGAACACCGGGGAGCTGTTTTTT. Translation: CASSQVSPLLAGVAANTGELFF.

This clonotype was counted a few times. The chain uses TRBV4-2 and TRBJ1-2; perhaps TRBD1 as D (6 bases). The CDR3 runs 16 residues. Trimming removed 4 bases at V and 2 bases at J, with 17 bases between. In germline, CDR1 is LGHNA, CDR2 YNFKEQ. This chain's CDR3 is CASSPDLGQPNYGYTF. The CDR3 DNA sequence: TGTGCCAGCAGCCCAGATCTCGGACAGCCCAACTATGGCTACACCTTC.

This clonotype rates as medium-sized (0.01 to 0.1%). V and J are TRBV7-9 and TRBJ2-3; 15 positions match TRBD2. The CDR3 length is 18 residues. Germline V lookup: CDR1 SEHNR, CDR2 FQNEAQ (reference sequence). The trim removed 3 bases at V and 0 bases at J, leaving 4 bases unmatched. The CDR3 region is CASSFRTSGGASTDTQYF. The CDR3 DNA is TGTGCCAGCAGCTTTAGGACTAGCGGGGGGGCCAGCACAGATACGCAGTATTTT.

This clonotype was recorded a few times. The chain recombines TRBV24-1 with TRBJ1-6, with TRBD1 identical over 9 bases. CDR1 is KGHDR, CDR2 SFDVKD, per germline. CDR3 length equals 14 residues. With V trimmed by 12 bases and J by 6 bases, 8 bases remained unmatched. CDR3 amino acids: CAALRTGVNSPLHF. The CDR3 DNA reads as TGTGCCGCCCTCCGGACAGGGGTTAATTCACCCCTCCACTTT.

Judged by abundance, this clonotype is medium-sized (0.01 to 0.1%). This chain's CDR3 is CASSPQGSMNTEAFF. Here the CDR3 DNA reads TGTGCCAGCAGCCCACAGGGTTCCATGAACACTGAAGCTTTCTTT. This chain uses TRBV4-2 with TRBJ1-1, with D possibly being TRBD1 (6 bases). Trimming took 4 bases from V and 0 from J, leaving 12 bases between them. The germline V gene encodes CDR1 LGHNA and CDR2 YNFKEQ. The CDR3 has 15 residues.

This clonotype counts as medium-sized. This chain links TRBV4-3 with TRBJ1-2, with D maybe TRBD1 (6 bases). CDR1 LGHNA and CDR2 YSLEER come from the germline V gene. V gave up 3 bases and J gave up 4 bases, with 12 bases separating them. This CDR3 has 14 residues. In DNA, the CDR3 is TGCGCCAGCAGCCACGCAGGGGTGAGCTATGGCTACACCTTC. It specifies CASSHAGVSYGYTF.

Turning to this clonotype: A single base separates this from a much larger clone, so it may be a read error. The gene calls are TRBV7-9 and TRBJ2-5; TRBD1 matches at 9 bases. Germline CDR1 is SEHNR and CDR2 is FQNEAQ (reference sequence). The CDR3 extends over 17 amino acids. The CDR3 nucleotides are TGTGCCGGCAGCTCCCGTTGGCGGGACAGGGACCAAGAGACCCAGTACTTC. Translating it yields CAGSSRWRDRDQETQYF. Full variable domain (outside the CDR3, taken from reference TRBV7-9 and TRBJ2-5): DTGVSQNPRHKITKRGQNVTFRCDPISEHNRLYWYRQTLGQGPEFLTYFQNEAQLEKSRLLSDRFSAERPKGSFSTLEIQRTEQGDSAMYLCAGSSRWRDRDQETQYFGPGTRLLVL.

This clonotype is classed as medium-sized (0.01 to 0.1%). The rearrangement links TRBV7-6 to TRBJ2-7; tentative D call: TRBD1 (6 bases). The CDR3 is 15 amino acids. The germline V gene encodes CDR1 SGHVS and CDR2 FNYEAQ. Trimming cost V 1 base and J 3 bases, with 13 bases left between them. The chain's CDR3 is CASSLEAGENYEQYF. In nucleotides, the CDR3 is TGTGCCAGCAGCTTAGAGGCAGGGGAGAACTACGAGCAGTACTTC.

This clonotype appeared a few times. This rearrangement joins TRBV4-1 to TRBJ2-2, with 7 bases lining up with TRBD1. The CDR3 runs to 16 residues. The ends lost 0 bases at V and 4 bases at J; junction bases unmatched: 5. Germline V gene data show CDR1 as MGHRA and CDR2 as YSYEKL. The CDR3 protein is CASSQDRDRSTGELFF. In nucleotides, the CDR3 is TGCGCCAGCAGCCAAGATAGGGACAGATCCACCGGGGAGCTGTTTTTT.

This clonotype has just a few counts. The J gene is TRBJ1-5, the V gene TRBV24-1; TRBD1 agrees at 7 bases. J was trimmed by 3 bases and V by 5 bases; bases with no gene match: 3. Germline CDR1 and CDR2: KGHDR and SFDVKD. This CDR3 region has 14 residues. This chain's CDR3 is CATSAGGSNQPQHF. DNA for the CDR3: TGTGCCACCAGTGCAGGGGGTTCCAATCAGCCCCAGCATTTT.

The chain uses TRBV18 and TRBJ2-2; no reliable D call. V dropped 0 bases and J dropped 4 bases, with 6 bases sitting between them. CDR1 is KGHSH, CDR2 LQKENI, per germline. This CDR3 contains 14 residues. The CDR3 is CASSPPNPTGELFF. The DNA of the CDR3 is TGTGCCAGCTCACCACCAAATCCCACCGGGGAGCTGTTTTTT.

By proportion, this clonotype is medium-sized (0.01 to 0.1%). The J gene is TRBJ2-1, the V gene TRBV4-1; D call uncertain. The CDR3 runs to 16 residues. The V end lost 3 bases, the J end lost 0 bases, and 12 bases lay between the germline ends. Germline CDR1 is MGHRA and CDR2 is YSYEKL. The CDR3 sequence is CASSQDVTCSYNEQFF. In DNA, the CDR3 is TGCGCCAGCAGCCAGGACGTCACATGCTCCTACAATGAGCAGTTCTTC.

The J gene is TRBJ2-2, the V gene TRBV4-2; 9 positions match TRBD1. Germline lookup yields CDR1 LGHNA and CDR2 YNFKEQ. This CDR3 region has 18 residues. The ends lost 1 base at V and 3 bases at J; junction bases unmatched: 9. DNA for the CDR3: TGTGCCAGCAGCCAAGGATCCCGGGACAGGGCGCACACCGGGGAGCTGTTTTTT. It yields the protein CASSQGSRDRAHTGELFF.

This clonotype was counted only a few times. V usage is TRBV5-6 and J usage is TRBJ1-2; D may be TRBD1 (5 bases). Trimming left V 2 bases short and J 1 base short, with 18 bases between. Germline CDR1 SGHDT, CDR2 YYEEEE. The CDR3 runs 17 residues. The CDR3 region is CASSLLSCQGFNYGYTF. CDR3 coding DNA: TGTGCCAGCAGCTTACTGTCCTGCCAGGGATTTAACTATGGCTACACCTTC.

By share, this clonotype counts as medium-sized (0.01 to 0.1%). V gene TRBV9 combines with J gene TRBJ1-6, with unresolved D. The V and J ends lost 0 bases and 12 bases respectively, with 10 bases between them. Germline V gives CDR1 SGDLS, CDR2 YYNGEE. This CDR3 is built from 13 residues. As DNA, the CDR3 is TGTGCCAGCAGCGTAGCGCCCTCCTTACCCCTCCACTTT. Translating it yields CASSVAPSLPLHF.